This entry features one TCR beta chain sequence. What it binds is not known. These data come from a study of shared clonotypes between healthy human individuals. Data came from immunoSEQ multiplex PCR; TCRdb stores just in-frame clones and leaves some out. There are around 700,000 clones in the sample; approximately 79% occur only once, and approximately 1.8% lies in the top ten. Overall study results and limits: Rarefaction exposed incomplete sorted-subset sequencing despite large depth.

Germline V gene lookup returns CDR1 MGHRA and CDR2 YSYEKL. V lost 1 base to trimming and J lost 3 bases, with 10 bases between them. The CDR3 runs 14 residues. The source is a woman aged 25-40 years in good health. The chain has TRBV4-1 and TRBJ2-7; perhaps TRBD1 as D (5 bases). Sequencing used memory CD4+ T cells sorted from blood. Subset described: CD45RA-negative fraction. DNA for the CDR3: TGCGCCAGCAGCCAAGGTAGGGGAAGCTACGAGCAGTACTTC. Amino acid sequence: CASSQGRGSYEQYF.